The sequence of this T cell receptor beta chain was determined in a study of pediatric ulcerative colitis. Some clones are missing from TCRdb's copy, which holds only in-frame ones; the method was immunoSEQ multiplex PCR. The sample comprises about 11,000 clones, approximately 80% of which are singletons, and about 4.3% rests with the top ten. Rectal tissue came from one to two pinch biopsies taken at colonoscopy. Per germline, CDR1 MDHEN and CDR2 SYDVKM. Trimming took 5 bases from V and 4 from J, leaving 20 bases between them. CDR3 length: 16 residues. This receptor was taken from a girl between 5 and 17 years old who was a control in a study of pediatric ulcerative colitis. The chain recombines TRBV28 with TRBJ1-2; unclear D gene. What was sequenced was gut tissue. CDR3 nucleotides: TGTGCCAGCAGTCCACCCATGAGTGTCTTGCTCTATGGCTACACCTTC. Translated, it gives CASSPPMSVLLYGYTF.